What follows describes a single TCR beta chain. Its antigen is undetermined. The data were taken from a study of shared clonotypes between healthy human individuals. Overall study results and limits: Across subsets, estimated richness was generally greater for naive than for memory populations. Despite large depth, rarefaction showed incomplete sorted-subset sequencing.

Clones were read by immunoSEQ multiplex PCR, and TCRdb kept only the in-frame ones, dropping some. The profile shows some 740,000 clones, around 93% of them singletons. There are 15 residues in the CDR3. V lost 4 bases to trimming and J lost 4 bases, with 20 bases between them. CDR1 and CDR2 (germline): SQVTM, ANQGSEA. The naive CD8 subset, CD45RO-negative cells positively selected for CCR7, excluded terminally differentiated effector memory CD45RA+ cells. The TCR was taken from a man aged 25-45 years in good health. The sequenced sample was naive CD8+ T cells sorted from blood. The chain employs TRBV29-1 and TRBJ2-7; D not resolved. CDR3 nucleotide sequence: TGCAGCGTTGTACCCAGGCTGGGCAGGCAGTACGAGCAGTACTTC. It encodes CSVVPRLGRQYEQYF.